A selection of T cell receptor beta chains follows, all from one sample in a study of blood T cell repertoires in COVID-19. Only in-frame clones appear in the TCRdb table, and some are missing; sequencing was by immunoSEQ multiplex PCR. The data contain 250,000 to 300,000 clones, around 84% of them singletons. The sequenced sample consisted of PBMCs or T cells enriched from blood (not recorded which). The receptors were sampled from a man aged 18 to 30 who had recovered from COVID-19. CDR3s include the opening cysteine and the closing phenylalanine or tryptophan. Expanded clones are given a class, and other clones once, few, many or no size at all.

TRBJ1-5 TRBV7-2 NA CASSLQEEQPQHF
TRBJ2-5 TRBV19 NA CASSMGREGETQYF
TRBJ2-1 TRBV27 NA CASSVQGGSYNEQFF
TRBJ2-1 TRBV6-5 NA CASSYGTSRYNEQFF
TRBJ2-1 TRBV19 NA CASSMGWGAREEQFF
TRBJ2-1 TRBV9 NA CASSVEVASNEQFF
TRBJ2-1 TRBV19 NA CASSIVGTGIDEQFF
TRBJ2-1 TRBV11-3 once CASSLLAGGPHNEQFF
TRBJ2-4 TRBV4-2 NA CASSQGGSGGPLAKNIQYF
TRBJ1-5 TRBV2 NA CASSGRDRAQPQHF
TRBJ2-5 TRBV5-1 NA CASSFDSQETQYF
TRBJ1-2 TRBV27 NA CASSLSGQTTNYGYTF
TRBJ1-5 TRBV3-1/TRBV3-2 NA CASSQDPAAGQPQHF
TRBJ1-2 TRBV3-1/TRBV3-2 NA CASSQDNRVGRGYTF
TRBJ1-2 TRBV6-5 NA CASSYRTGDHGYTF
TRBJ2-1 TRBV11-3 NA CASGAGGPNEQFF
TRBJ2-7 TRBV4-2 few CASSQERAGPYEQYF
TRBJ2-5 TRBV5-8 NA CASSLGVSGGPGGETQYF
TRBJ2-3 TRBV10-1 NA CASSESSSGGLADTQYF
TRBJ1-5 TRBV4-1 NA CASSQDRTGGEPQHF
TRBJ1-1 TRBV15 NA CATSSPRDRRLNTEAFF
TRBJ2-2 TRBV18 NA CASSPAGGGELFF
TRBJ2-3 TRBV7-9 NA CASSLLQGSDTQYF
TRBJ2-4 TRBV5-8 NA CASSFAGGMNIQYF
TRBJ1-2 TRBV2 once CASSQGNYGYTF
TRBJ1-2 TRBV28 NA CASSSATANYGYTF
TRBJ2-5 TRBV3-1/TRBV3-2 NA CASSLRGLARAQYF
TRBJ1-1 TRBV3-1/TRBV3-2 NA CASSSHQGLAEAFF
TRBJ2-7 TRBV19 NA CASGLDRGYEQYF
TRBJ2-1 TRBV21-1 NA CASTQPDRVDLYEQFF
TRBJ2-2 TRBV27 NA CASSRLAGGITGELFF
TRBJ1-6 TRBV2 NA CASSEVRRALHF
TRBJ2-6 TRBV6-4 few CASSDSTGANVLTF
TRBJ2-1 TRBV4-1 NA CASSQASLGLAQYNEQFF
TRBJ2-5 TRBV7-3 NA CASIGQGGETQYF
TRBJ1-4 TRBV7-9 NA CASSLRGLREKLFF
TRBJ2-6 TRBV5-1 NA CASSMRLATSGANVLTF
TRBJ1-1 TRBV6-4 once CASSDAGQGGENTEAFF
TRBJ2-1 TRBV11-2 NA CATTGVSYNEQFF
TRBJ1-5 TRBV30 NA CAWSEPDRLSNQPQHF
TRBJ1-1 TRBV7-9 NA CASSGPRTGNTEAFF
TRBJ1-1 TRBV7-8 NA CASSFTGEAFF
TRBJ2-7 TRBV19 NA CASSSPGETYEQYF
TRBJ1-5 TRBV30 NA CAWSVRQGDPRNQPQHF
TRBJ2-7 TRBV6-5 NA CASSRPGQGSYEQYF
TRBJ2-1 TRBV6-4 NA CASSDSELAGVNEQFF
TRBJ2-1 TRBV4-1 NA CASSQEYSGGWHNEQFF
TRBJ2-2 TRBV24-1 NA CATSKEADGGELFF
TRBJ2-5 TRBV1 NA CTSSQSTPGTGGQETQYF
TRBJ1-2 TRBV2 NA CASRGTGTYNYGYTF
TRBJ1-4 TRBV6-1 NA CASSDNRQGNEKLFF
TRBJ1-1 TRBV27 few CASSLIPTGELRRNTEAFF
TRBJ2-3 TRBV7-3 NA CASSLSSRADTQYF
TRBJ2-3 TRBV10-1 NA CASSLAGRDTQYF
TRBJ2-5 TRBV28 NA CASSKNPGLTQYF
TRBJ1-4 TRBV28 NA CASSLMDRIKPTNEKLFF
TRBJ1-2 TRBV24-1 NA CATSDWSESGGYTF
TRBJ2-7 TRBV7-9 NA CASSLNSGEQYF
TRBJ1-2 TRBV5-4 few CASSLPGGRTNYGYTF
TRBJ1-5 TRBV18 NA CASSLGTGNQPQHF